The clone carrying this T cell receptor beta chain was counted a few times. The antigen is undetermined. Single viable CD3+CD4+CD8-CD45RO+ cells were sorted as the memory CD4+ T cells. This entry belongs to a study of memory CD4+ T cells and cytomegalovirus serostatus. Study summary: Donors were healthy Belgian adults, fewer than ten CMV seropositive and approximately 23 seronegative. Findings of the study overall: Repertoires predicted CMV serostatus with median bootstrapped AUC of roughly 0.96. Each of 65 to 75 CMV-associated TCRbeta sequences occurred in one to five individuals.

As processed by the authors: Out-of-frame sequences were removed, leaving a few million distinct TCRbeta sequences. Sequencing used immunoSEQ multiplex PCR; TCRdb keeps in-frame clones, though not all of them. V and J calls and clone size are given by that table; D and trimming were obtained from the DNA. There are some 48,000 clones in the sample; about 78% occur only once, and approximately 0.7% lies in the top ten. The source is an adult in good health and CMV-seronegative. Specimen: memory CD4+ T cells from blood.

The CDR3 DNA reads as TGTGCCAGCAAACAACTGGGAGCGCCCCAGCATTTT. Amino acids: CASKQLGAPQHF. The chain couples TRBV6-6 to TRBJ1-5; no clear D. Germline V CDR1 and CDR2: MNHNY, SVGAGI (reference sequence). This CDR3 is built from 12 residues. V was cut by 7 bases and J by 9 bases, with 13 bases left in between.